Below, 29 T cell receptor beta chains from the same sample are listed, as sequenced in a study of T cells in Graves' hyperthyroidism and ophthalmopathy (dated by TCRdb to the late 2010s). The receptor library was made with multiplex PCR. Data came from an Illumina HiSeq 2000. TCR beta CDR3 regions were amplified from RNA transcripts. For the first round of RT-PCR on the TCR CDR3, the HTBI primer set was used together with the Qiagen OneStep RT-PCR kit. The public reads were run again by TCRdb, first through fastp at Q25 and then through MiXCR, and only productive beta chains were kept. Identical CDR3 proteins give one entry, which carries the most common genes and DNA. A total of 600,000 to 850,000 distinct CDR3 sequences appear in this sample, around 20% of them only once. The top ten hold approximately 15% of the sample. Sample: blood. The receptors originated from a woman aged 50 to 60 with Graves' hyperthyroidism that later progressed to Graves' ophthalmopathy.

At least ten counts were recorded for this clonotype. This chain connects TRBV18 to TRBJ1-2, with unresolved D. Trimming pared 2 bases from V and 5 bases from J, leaving 9 bases between. Germline loops: CDR1 KGHSH, CDR2 LQKENI. CDR3 length: 13 residues. CDR3 loop: CASSPEGVYGYTF. CDR3 sequence (DNA): TGTGCCAGCTCACCAGAGGGAGTTTATGGCTACACCTTC.

There are many counts of this clonotype. The chain carries TRBV20-1 and TRBJ2-7; 8 bases fit TRBD1. The J segment lost 6 bases and the V segment lost 6 bases, leaving 4 bases of the junction unmatched. Germline V gives CDR1 DFQATT, CDR2 SNEGSKA (reference sequence). The CDR3 is 11 residues long. CDR3 nucleotides: TGCAGTGCGGATACAGGGGGCGAGCAGTACTTC. Translating gives CSADTGGEQYF.

This clonotype was seen repeatedly, ten times or more. The J gene is TRBJ2-5, the V gene TRBV11-2; 8 nucleotides line up with TRBD2. The V gene end was trimmed by 4 bases and the J gene end by 5 bases; junction bases not matched to a gene: 6. CDR3 length: 14 residues. Germline values: CDR1 SGHAT, CDR2 FQNNGV. The CDR3 loop is CASSSPERGETQYF. DNA for the CDR3: TGTGCCAGCAGCTCCCCGGAGCGGGGGGAGACCCAGTACTTC.

This clonotype has a handful of counts. The CDR3 DNA reads as TGTGCCAGCAGCAACACATATCCGGGACAGGGGTTATACAATGAGCAGTTCTTC. This gives the protein CASSNTYPGQGLYNEQFF. The chain combines TRBV7-9 with TRBJ2-1, with 10 bases lining up with TRBD1. This CDR3 contains 18 residues. With 5 bases clipped from V and 4 bases from J, the junction kept 14 bases outside the gene matches. Germline V gene lookup returns CDR1 SEHNR and CDR2 FQNEAQ (reference sequence).

The V and J genes are TRBV5-1 and TRBJ2-7; TRBD2 aligns across 7 bases. Germline V lookup: CDR1 SGHRS, CDR2 YFSETQ. V trimming: 0 bases; J trimming: 0 bases; junction bases outside the gene matches: 3. CDR3 length: 15 amino acids. CDR3 DNA: TGCGCCAGCAGCTTGGGGGAGGGGACCTCCTACGAGCAGTACTTC. It yields the protein CASSLGEGTSYEQYF.

The chain carries TRBV20-1 and TRBJ2-7, with 8 bases aligning to TRBD1. V dropped 4 bases and J dropped 2; count of bases not matched to a gene: 16. CDR1 and CDR2 from the germline V gene are DFQATT and SNEGSKA (reference sequence). This CDR3 contains 17 residues. CDR3 loop: CSANSWLRTGKTYEQYF. The CDR3, as DNA: TGCAGTGCTAACTCTTGGCTTAGGACAGGGAAAACCTACGAGCAGTACTTC.

This sequence joins TRBV6-2 or TRBV6-3 and TRBJ1-5; D is undetermined. The ends were cut back, 6 bases at V and 3 bases at J, with 18 bases in the middle. Germline values: CDR1 MNHEY, CDR2 SVGEGT. The CDR3 runs to 16 residues. CDR3 region: CASRPKDNRPNQPQHF. CDR3 bases: TGTGCCAGCAGGCCCAAAGATAATAGGCCCAATCAGCCCCAGCATTTT.

The chain is built from TRBV29-1 and TRBJ2-6; TRBD1 is a possible D gene (5 bases). This CDR3 contains 18 residues. The V end lost 6 bases, the J end lost 0 bases, and 21 bases lay between the germline ends. Germline V gene sequence: CDR1 SQVTM, CDR2 ANQGSEA. CDR3 in amino acids: CSVTLFVGPGSGANVLTF. The CDR3 DNA is TGCAGCGTGACCCTGTTTGTGGGGCCTGGCTCTGGGGCCAACGTCCTGACTTTC.

This clonotype appeared many times. The V gene is TRBV20-1, the J gene TRBJ1-1; 8 positions agree with TRBD1. J lost 4 bases, V lost 0 bases, and 19 bases had no gene match. Germline V lookup: CDR1 DFQATT, CDR2 SNEGSKA (reference sequence). This CDR3 has 19 residues. This CDR3 reads CSARDRRGLQGTGGTEAFF. The CDR3 DNA follows: TGCAGTGCTAGAGATCGTCGTGGTTTACAGGGAACAGGGGGCACTGAAGCTTTCTTT.

The chain links TRBV5-1 to TRBJ2-3, with a tentative D call TRBD2 (6 bases). V was clipped by 6 bases and J by 2 bases, with 10 bases between them. Looked up from germline, CDR1 is SGHRS and CDR2 is YFSETQ. The CDR3 loop spans 13 amino acids. The CDR3 DNA reads TGCGCCAGCAACGGGGGATTCACAGATACGCAGTATTTT. Residues: CASNGGFTDTQYF.

Ten or more counts support this clonotype. V gene TRBV27 combines with J gene TRBJ2-7; TRBD2 matches 9 bases. Germline V gives CDR1 MNHEY, CDR2 SMNVEV (reference sequence). The CDR3 runs 15 residues. Losses at the gene ends were 3 bases for V and 0 bases for J; bases not matched to a gene: 3. CDR3 amino acids: CASSFERGASYEQYF. The DNA of the CDR3 is TGTGCCAGCAGTTTTGAGCGGGGGGCCTCCTACGAGCAGTACTTC.

About this clonotype itself: A junction boundary mismatches the germline segment, possibly from a read error. This chain joins TRBV18 and TRBJ1-5; D possibly corresponds to TRBD1 (6 bases). The CDR3 has 15 residues. Germline assignment: CDR1 KGHSH and CDR2 LQKENI. The CDR3 here is CASPPNRDSNQPQHF. CDR3 nucleotide sequence: TGTGCCAGCCCACCTAACAGGGATAGCAATCAGCCCCAGCATTTT.

This clonotype was picked up a small number of times. The rearrangement links TRBV6-1 to TRBJ2-1; TRBD2 agrees at 12 bases. Germline CDR1 is MNHNS and CDR2 is SASEGT. V was clipped by 7 bases and J by 2 bases; unmatched bases: 6. This CDR3 region has 16 residues. DNA of the CDR3: TGTGCCAGCAACGTCAGACTAGCGGGGGCCTACAATGAGCAGTTCTTC. Protein: CASNVRLAGAYNEQFF.

The V and J genes are TRBV10-3 and TRBJ2-1, with a weak D call TRBD2 (6 bases). V gave up 11 bases and J gave up 4 bases, with 18 bases separating them. The CDR3 has 14 amino acids. CDR1 and CDR2 (germline): ENHRY, SYGVKD. The CDR3 bases are TGTGCCTCCTCCCCCTCCGGGACTTACAATGAGCAGTTCTTC. Amino acid sequence: CASSPSGTYNEQFF.

This clonotype has only a few counts. CDR3: CSVEGGSGQIQETQYF. Here the CDR3 DNA reads TGCAGCGTTGAAGGGGGCTCGGGACAGATACAAGAGACCCAGTACTTC. The V and J genes are TRBV29-1 and TRBJ2-5, with 7 bases lining up with TRBD1. Losses at the gene ends were 1 base for V and 2 bases for J; bases not matched to a gene: 10. The CDR3 extends over 16 amino acids. The germline V gene has CDR1 SQVTM and CDR2 ANQGSEA.

This clonotype was observed a few times. The chain couples TRBV10-3 to TRBJ1-2; no definite D call. The V end was cut by 3 bases, the J end by 3 bases, with 8 bases between. In germline, CDR1 is ENHRY, CDR2 SYGVKD. CDR3 size: 13 residues. Here the CDR3 reads CAISDIGYYGYTF. In DNA form, the CDR3 reads TGTGCCATCAGTGATATAGGGTACTATGGCTACACCTTC.

V is TRBV20-1 and J is TRBJ1-2; the match to TRBD1 covers 8 bases. Germline lookup yields CDR1 DFQATT and CDR2 SNEGSKA (reference sequence). This CDR3 contains 15 residues. V gave up 0 bases and J gave up 4 bases; unmatched junction bases: 7. For the CDR3, the DNA is TGCAGTGCTAGAGATCCCGACAGGGGAGTCTATGGCTACACCTTC. Its protein is CSARDPDRGVYGYTF.

The table lists this clonotype with a few counts. The V gene is TRBV10-3, the J gene TRBJ2-1, with 14 positions matching TRBD2. V was clipped by 11 bases and J by 6 bases; unmatched bases: 6. The germline CDR1 and CDR2 sequences are ENHRY and SYGVKD. The CDR3 has 14 amino acids. CDR3: CAAETSGGANEQFF. The DNA of the CDR3 is TGTGCCGCCGAGACTAGCGGGGGGGCCAATGAGCAGTTCTTC.

The table lists this clonotype with a few counts. This chain uses TRBV6-6 with TRBJ1-2, with 8 bases fitting TRBD1. This CDR3 has 15 amino acids. Trimming took 0 bases from V and 8 from J; bases not matched to a gene: 8. Germline CDR1 and CDR2: MNHNY and SVGAGI (reference sequence). CDR3 sequence (DNA): TGTGCCAGCAGTTACTCGACAGGGGTCTCGCTGGGCTACACCTTC. Its translation is CASSYSTGVSLGYTF.

The V call is TRBV12-3 or TRBV12-4, the J call TRBJ1-3; D is perhaps TRBD1 (5 bases). The V end lost 3 bases, the J end lost 0 bases, and 18 bases lay between the germline ends. The length of the CDR3 is 18 residues. Written as DNA, the CDR3 is TGTGCCAGCAGTTTTATCACTGTTCTGGGGGACTCTGGAAACACCATATATTTT. As protein: CASSFITVLGDSGNTIYF.

The V and J genes are TRBV5-1 and TRBJ2-5, with unresolved D. Germline V gene lookup returns CDR1 SGHRS and CDR2 YFSETQ. The CDR3 is 13 amino acids. The V gene lost 1 base and the J gene lost 5 bases, with 9 bases spanning the gap. CDR3 amino acids: CASSLMSLETQYF. The DNA of the CDR3 is TGCGCCAGCAGCTTGATGAGTTTGGAGACCCAGTACTTC.

This clonotype has just a few counts. The chain links TRBV30 to TRBJ2-2; tentatively, D is TRBD1 (6 bases). V lost 4 bases and J 3 bases, leaving 9 bases between the germline ends. Germline CDR1 GTSNPN, CDR2 SVGIG (reference sequence). This CDR3 contains 13 residues. For the CDR3, the DNA is TGTGCCTGGAACGGACAGTACACCGGGGAGCTGTTTTTT. Amino acid sequence: CAWNGQYTGELFF. The whole variable domain, remainder taken from reference TRBV30 and TRBJ2-2, is SQTIHQWPATLVQPVGSPLSLECTVEGTSNPNLYWYRQAAGRGLQLLFYSVGIGQISSEVPQNLSASRPQDRQFILSSKKLLLSDSGFYLCAWNGQYTGELFFGEGSRLTVL.

This clonotype was seen only a few times. This chain connects TRBV18 to TRBJ2-7; D possibly uses TRBD1 or TRBD2 (6 bases each). Between the trimmed V and J ends, which lost 2 bases and 7 bases, there was a span of 21 bases. Germline values: CDR1 KGHSH, CDR2 LQKENI. The CDR3 totals 16 residues. The CDR3 loop is CASSPSPRGTPREQYF. CDR3 in DNA: TGTGCCAGCTCACCATCCCCCCGCGGGACACCGCGGGAGCAGTACTTC. Drawing the rest from reference TRBV18 and TRBJ2-7, the complete variable domain is NAGVMQNPRHLVRRRGQEARLRCSPMKGHSHVYWYRQLPEEGLKFMVYLQKENIIDESGMPKERFSAEFPKEGPSILRIQQVVRGDSAAYFCASSPSPRGTPREQYFGPGTRLTVT.

This clonotype has a handful of counts. V gene TRBV5-1 combines with J gene TRBJ2-5; TRBD2 agrees at 9 bases. The CDR3 runs to 16 residues. J lost 5 bases, V lost 1 base, and 9 bases had no gene match. Germline V gene lookup returns CDR1 SGHRS and CDR2 YFSETQ. The CDR3 protein is CASSLNNGLAGETQYF. The CDR3 coding sequence is TGCGCCAGCAGCTTGAATAACGGGCTAGCGGGGGAGACCCAGTACTTC.

This clonotype was seen repeatedly, ten times or more. V usage is TRBV7-9 and J usage is TRBJ1-1; 9 bases align to TRBD1. The V segment lost 5 bases and the J segment 5 bases; nucleotides outside the gene matches: 9. There are 15 residues in the CDR3. The germline V gene has CDR1 SEHNR and CDR2 FQNEAQ (reference sequence). The CDR3 sequence: CASSSPDRGLTEAFF. CDR3 coding DNA: TGTGCCAGCAGCAGCCCAGACAGGGGGTTAACTGAAGCTTTCTTT.

The chain carries TRBV5-6 and TRBJ1-2; unclear D gene. Trimming took off 4 bases at V and 3 bases at J, with 13 bases between the two ends. The CDR3 is made up of 14 amino acids. Germline CDR1 SGHDT, CDR2 YYEEEE. The DNA for the CDR3 is TGTGCCAGCAGCCCATTCGGGTCTCACTATGGCTACACCTTC. This translates into CASSPFGSHYGYTF.

Many counts were recorded for this clonotype. This rearrangement joins TRBV5-1 to TRBJ2-2; D gene uncertain. CDR3 length: 14 amino acids. Between the trimmed V and J ends, which lost 0 bases and 3 bases, there was a span of 6 bases. The germline V gene has CDR1 SGHRS and CDR2 YFSETQ. The chain's CDR3 is CASSLAAHTGELFF. CDR3 nucleotide sequence: TGCGCCAGCAGCTTGGCCGCGCACACCGGGGAGCTGTTTTTT.

This clonotype appeared a few times. The chain is built from TRBV5-4 and TRBJ2-7, with TRBD2 identical over 9 bases. V dropped 5 bases and J dropped 0; count of bases not matched to a gene: 3. Germline-derived CDR1 and CDR2 are SGHNT and YYREEE (reference sequence). The CDR3 is 14 residues long. The CDR3 DNA reads TGTGCCAGCAGTCGTAGCGGGGGCTCCTACGAGCAGTACTTC. It codes for CASSRSGGSYEQYF.

The CDR3 region is CASSLAQDSGNTIYF. Written as DNA, the CDR3 is TGCGCCAGCAGCTTGGCCCAGGACTCTGGAAACACCATATATTTT. This rearrangement joins TRBV5-1 to TRBJ1-3, with unresolved D. Germline values: CDR1 SGHRS, CDR2 YFSETQ. The CDR3 sequence is 15 residues long. V gave up 0 bases and J gave up 0 bases, with 7 bases separating them.